Below, 12 T cell receptor beta chains from the same sample are listed, as sequenced in a study of blood T cells in healthy people across ages. The authors ran a second PCR of about 6 to 11 cycles using a sample-barcoded 5' primer and a J-beta primer mix. TCRdb ran MiXCR on the 5' RACE reads and lists one entry per CDR3 protein. The sample has hundreds of thousands of distinct CDR3 sequences, 45% to 70% seen once. The sample consisted of blood. These TCRs come from a man aged 35 to 55 in good health.

The V call is TRBV21-1, the J call TRBJ2-5. TRBV21-1 is labeled a pseudogene. The CDR3 is 12 residues long. The CDR3 region is CASSNFSETQYF. CDR3 DNA: TGTGCCAGCAGCAATTTCTCTGAGACCCAGTACTTC.

The chain has TRBV28 and TRBJ2-6; D is uncertain. The germline V and J ends were trimmed by 9 bases and 2 bases, with 11 bases remaining between them. Germline-derived CDR1 and CDR2 are MDHEN and SYDVKM. This CDR3 comprises 14 residues. In nucleotides, the CDR3 is TGTGCCAGTCCTCTCTTTCCTGGGGCCAACGTCCTGACTTTC. This codes for CASPLFPGANVLTF.

This sequence joins TRBV7-2 and TRBJ1-6; perhaps TRBD1 as D (5 bases). This CDR3 contains 15 residues. From germline, CDR1 is SGHTA and CDR2 FQGNSA. Trimming removed 0 bases at V and 7 bases at J, with 10 bases between. The CDR3 reads CASSLATGRNSPLHF. In nucleotides, the CDR3 is TGTGCCAGCAGCTTAGCAACAGGCCGGAATTCACCCCTCCACTTT.

This clonotype is termed hyperexpanded. This sequence joins TRBV29-1 and TRBJ2-1; D might be TRBD1 (6 bases). The CDR3 is 14 residues long. The V end was cut by 4 bases, the J end by 4 bases, with 14 bases between. Germline CDR1 SQVTM, CDR2 ANQGSEA. Here the CDR3 DNA reads TGCAGCGTTGGGCTGCTGACAGGTTACAATGAGCAGTTCTTC. Protein: CSVGLLTGYNEQFF.

The chain is built from TRBV7-9 and TRBJ2-4; D is unclear. Trimming took off 0 bases at V and 4 bases at J, with 7 bases between the two ends. Germline assignment: CDR1 SEHNR and CDR2 FQNEAQ (reference sequence). The CDR3 is 14 amino acids. The CDR3 region has the DNA TGTGCCAGCAGCTTAGCTCGGCGAAAAAACATTCAGTACTTC. Residues: CASSLARRKNIQYF.

In its sample, this clonotype was seen once. The J gene is TRBJ2-7, the V gene TRBV9; no clear D. V lost 1 base and J lost 3, with 8 bases in between. CDR3 size: 13 residues. CDR1 is SGDLS and CDR2 is YYNGEE in the germline V gene. The CDR3, as DNA: TGTGCCAGCAGCGTAACCCCAATCTACGAGCAGTACTTC. Translated: CASSVTPIYEQYF.

The V call is TRBV18, the J call TRBJ2-3; D not certain. V shed 4 bases and J shed 2 bases, with 10 bases lying between them. The germline CDR1 and CDR2 sequences are KGHSH and LQKENI. The CDR3 totals 14 residues. CDR3 coding DNA: TGTGCCAGCTCACGCTCCTCTCCCACAGATACGCAGTATTTT. Translating it yields CASSRSSPTDTQYF.

This sequence joins TRBV7-2 and TRBJ2-1; 7 nucleotides agree with TRBD1. V trimming: 1 base; J trimming: 9 bases; junction bases outside the gene matches: 9. The germline V gene encodes CDR1 SGHTA and CDR2 FQGNSA. The CDR3 has 15 amino acids. The CDR3, as DNA: TGTGCCAGCAGCTTAGAGGGGGCGCTTAATACTGAGCAGTTCTTC. It is translated as CASSLEGALNTEQFF.

The gene calls are TRBV6-1 and TRBJ1-4, with TRBD1 as a possible D gene (5 bases). V dropped 3 bases and J dropped 4 bases, with 12 bases sitting between them. The germline gives CDR1 MNHNS, CDR2 SASEGT. The CDR3 has 15 amino acids. CDR3 in amino acids: CASSEGDGYNEKLFF. DNA of the CDR3: TGTGCCAGCAGTGAGGGGGACGGTTATAATGAAAAACTGTTTTTT.

The chain couples TRBV7-6 to TRBJ2-2, with D tentatively TRBD1 (6 bases). With 1 base removed from V and 7 bases from J, the gap between germline ends came to 13 bases. Germline V gene lookup returns CDR1 SGHVS and CDR2 FNYEAQ. CDR3 length: 15 amino acids. The CDR3: CASSLVAGANGELFF. Here the CDR3 DNA reads TGTGCCAGCAGCTTAGTAGCAGGGGCTAACGGGGAGCTGTTTTTT.

This clonotype was found a few times. At one end, the junction sequence differs from germline, possibly due to a read error. This chain joins TRBV5-1 and TRBJ2-5; 8 bases match TRBD1. The CDR3 is 15 amino acids. CDR1 is SGHRS and CDR2 is YFSETQ in the germline V gene. The CDR3 DNA reads as TGTGCCAGCAGCTTACGGCAGGGGGCCCAAGAGACCCAGTACTTC. Encoded protein: CASSLRQGAQETQYF.

This clonotype was picked up many times. The chain joins TRBV9 to TRBJ2-7; 8 bases match TRBD1. Germline trimming cut 3 bases from V and 4 bases from J; bases unmatched to any gene: 12. This CDR3 is 16 amino acids long. Germline values: CDR1 SGDLS, CDR2 YYNGEE. The CDR3 region is CASSGGYGQGLYEQYF. CDR3 DNA: TGTGCCAGCAGCGGAGGGTATGGACAGGGCCTTTACGAGCAGTACTTC.